The present entry profiles one T cell receptor beta chain with its context. Its antigen specificity is not known. The sample holds no much larger clone one base away, and base qualities are not on file. A single peripheral blood draw of around 0.11 L on average was collected from each donor into heparinised tubes. A BD FACSAria II and a panel including CD45RO, CCR7, CD25, CD127, CD95 and CD27 were used to sort naive, central memory, regulatory and stem cell-like memory CD4+ T cells. All sorted populations exceeded 95% purity. PBMCs were separated immediately by Lymphoprep density gradient centrifugation and were stained directly, without being cultured. To minimize batch effects, samples were stained and sorted in pairs, one healthy donor with one patient per experiment. This sample is part of a study of beta chain features in type 1 diabetes (dated by TCRdb to the late 2010s). About the full investigation: Mean age, gender distribution, total cell number and subset yield were not different between patients and healthy donors. Across all samples, around 100 million sorted cells were examined, and cell number per subset correlated strongly with RNA yield. In the study, recently diagnosed type 1 diabetes patients and matched healthy donors were compared on the TCRB repertoires of their sorted circulating CD4+ T cell subsets. Regulatory and stem cell-like memory subsets were isolated from only 8 patients and roughly 8 healthy donors, whereas naive and central memory subsets came from all 30 or so donors. Study-wide conclusions, independent of this receptor: In all four CD4+ subsets, TCRB CDR3 length was moderately but significantly shorter in type 1 diabetes patients. Naive, central memory and regulatory TCRB repertoires appeared to be more similar among patients than among healthy donors. Only small numbers of individuals were included in the HLA sub-analyses, which left unresolved whether HLA type had any influence on TCRB rearrangement. Patients with type 1 diabetes made fewer insertions and deleted more nucleotides at VDJ recombination sites, implying thymic rearrangement abnormalities. PCR may preferentially amplify shorter templates, but because patient and control samples were amplified and corrected together, any resulting skew would affect both groups equally. Because cDNA was sequenced instead of genomic DNA, highly expressing activated cells could be over-represented, though the groups showed no difference in activation or CD3 levels.

All of the isolated RNA was reverse transcribed with the High Capacity cDNA Reverse Transcription Kit, so expressed TCRB transcripts were sequenced. Deep immunoSEQ sequencing was performed on naive, central memory and regulatory T cell samples, with an average of around 3.5 million total reads per sample. Sorted cells were lysed in RLT buffer and RNA was extracted with DNase-treated RNeasy Micro or Mini kits, depending on cell number. To prevent cross-contamination, each cell subset was processed individually, whereas patient and healthy donor samples were processed jointly. The immunoSEQ multiplex PCR was used to amplify TCRB sequences from cDNA, generating 87-bp fragments that spanned the CDR3 region. Sequencing of the amplicons was done on the Illumina HiSeq platform. As for the authors' bioinformatics: PCR bias was computationally corrected using synthetic template baselines, reads within Hamming distance 2 were collapsed, and singletons that could not be merged were discarded. Reads were aligned against IMGT to assign V, D and J genes, CDR3 length and insertions or deletions at six rearrangement sites. Within each subset, clonotype counts were normalized to sorted cell number, after which true diversity and Gini coefficients were computed with the tcR R package. The overlap coefficient, calculated on TCRB nucleotide sequences, was used to measure repertoire sharing. Out-of-frame TCRB sequences from naive cells were analyzed as a proxy for the pre-selection repertoire. TCRdb carries this immuneACCESS record with in-frame sequences only. Its versions omit some clonotypes, under half of them owing to an unresolved V gene in the studies checked, with the rest unexplained. Clonal size and the V and J genes are those of that table, whereas D and trimming came from the DNA. Recorded for this sample are approximately 250,000 clones; roughly a quarter of them occurred a single time. 0.012% of the sample rests with the top ten.

The CDR3 covers 14 residues, taking in both the cysteine and the phenylalanine. The kept DNA is CDR3 alone, 42 bases in frame from the first base. V loses 5 bases of germline sequence and J loses 0 bases, and the interval between the two ends is 12 bases. CDR1 and CDR2, per the germline V gene (reference sequence), are GTSNPN and SVGIG. The sequence came from a woman aged 25-40 years with type 1 diabetes. The material sequenced was naive CD4+ T cells from blood. Sample cell subset or site, as interpreted from the label and publication: true naive CD4+ T cells. The V and J genes are TRBV30 and TRBJ2-3; the best D guess is TRBD1, with 6 bases matching. The DNA sequence follows: TGTGCCTGGGCCCAGGGGTTAAGCACAGATACGCAGTATTTT. Its product reads: CAWAQGLSTDTQYF.